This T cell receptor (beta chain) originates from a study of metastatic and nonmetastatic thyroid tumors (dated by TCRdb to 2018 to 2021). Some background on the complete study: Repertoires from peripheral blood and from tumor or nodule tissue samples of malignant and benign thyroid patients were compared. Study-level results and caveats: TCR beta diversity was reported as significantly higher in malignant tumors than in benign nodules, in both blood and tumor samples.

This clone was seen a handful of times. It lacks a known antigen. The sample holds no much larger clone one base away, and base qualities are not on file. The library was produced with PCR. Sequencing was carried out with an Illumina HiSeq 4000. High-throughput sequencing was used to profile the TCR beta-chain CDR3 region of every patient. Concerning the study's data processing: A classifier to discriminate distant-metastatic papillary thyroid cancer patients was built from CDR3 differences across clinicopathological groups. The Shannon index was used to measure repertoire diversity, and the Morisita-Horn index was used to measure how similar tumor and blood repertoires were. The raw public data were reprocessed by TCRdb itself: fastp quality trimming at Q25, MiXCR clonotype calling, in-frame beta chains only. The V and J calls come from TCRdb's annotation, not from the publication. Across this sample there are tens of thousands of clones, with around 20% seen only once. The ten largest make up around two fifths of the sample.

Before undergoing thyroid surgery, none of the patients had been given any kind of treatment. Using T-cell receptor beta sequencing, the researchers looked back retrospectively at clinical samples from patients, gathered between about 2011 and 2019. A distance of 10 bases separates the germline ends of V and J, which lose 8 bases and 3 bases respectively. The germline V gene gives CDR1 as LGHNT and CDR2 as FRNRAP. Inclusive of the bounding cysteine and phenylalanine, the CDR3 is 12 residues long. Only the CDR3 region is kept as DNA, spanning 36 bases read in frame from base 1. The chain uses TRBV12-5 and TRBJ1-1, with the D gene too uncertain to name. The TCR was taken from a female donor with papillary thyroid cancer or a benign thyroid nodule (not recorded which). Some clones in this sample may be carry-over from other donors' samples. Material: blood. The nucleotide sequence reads TGTGCTAGTACGGGATGGGACACTGAAGCTTTCTTT. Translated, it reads CASTGWDTEAFF.